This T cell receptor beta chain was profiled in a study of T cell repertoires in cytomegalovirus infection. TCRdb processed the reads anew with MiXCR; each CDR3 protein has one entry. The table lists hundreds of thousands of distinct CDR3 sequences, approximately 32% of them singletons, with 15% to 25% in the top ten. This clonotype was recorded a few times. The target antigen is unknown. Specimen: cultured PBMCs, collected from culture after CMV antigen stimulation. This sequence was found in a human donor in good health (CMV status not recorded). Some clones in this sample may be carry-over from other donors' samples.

The CDR3 spells CASSLAGVVETQYF. The CDR3 coding sequence is TGTGCCAGCAGCTTAGCGGGAGTTGTGGAGACCCAGTACTTC. The rearrangement links TRBV7-2 to TRBJ2-5; a possible D gene is TRBD2 (5 bases). The CDR3 is 14 residues long. Trimming shortened V by 0 bases and J by 5 bases, and 10 bases separated the two germline ends. Germline lookup yields CDR1 SGHTA and CDR2 FQGNSA.